A single sample is the source of the 2 T cell receptor beta chains below, sequenced in a study of identical twins. TCRdb reprocessed the 5' RACE reads with MiXCR, giving one entry per CDR3 protein. The table shows around 650,000 distinct CDR3 sequences, with around 7.4% occurring only once. These records were also assigned to another study, of yellow fever vaccine responses in identical twins.

Material: PBMCs. The receptors were gathered from a woman under 30 in good health.

This clonotype was observed at least ten times. The chain joins TRBV28 to TRBJ2-3, with a possible D match to TRBD1 (6 bases). CDR3 length equals 14 residues. Germline values: CDR1 MDHEN, CDR2 SYDVKM. CDR3 sequence: CASLPRQVGDTQYF. In nucleotides, the CDR3 is TGTGCTAGTTTACCCCGACAGGTTGGGGATACGCAGTATTTT.

This clonotype was counted a few times. The V gene is TRBV29-1, the J gene TRBJ2-3, with D perhaps being TRBD1 or TRBD2 (5 bases each). Germline CDR1 reads SQVTM; CDR2 reads ANQGSEA. CDR3 length: 14 amino acids. Between the trimmed V and J ends, which lost 4 bases and 6 bases, there was a span of 17 bases. CDR3 nucleotides: TGCAGCGTTGTTGGGGGAGCCGGGTGGGATACGCAGTATTTT. It specifies CSVVGGAGWDTQYF.